Below are 18 T cell receptor beta chains sequenced from a single sample in a study of radiotherapy plus CTLA-4 blockade in lung cancer. TCRdb's table, derived via immunoSEQ multiplex PCR, lists solely in-frame clones and lacks some. The sample contains about 77,000 clones, roughly 74% of which appear only once. The source material was peripheral blood, sampled from a patient treated with radiotherapy plus ipilimumab. All receptors derive from a human donor with non-small cell lung cancer whose response to radiotherapy plus ipilimumab could not be evaluated.

The sample holds many counts of this clone. V and J are TRBV28 and TRBJ2-1; D call uncertain. There are 12 residues in the CDR3. V was shortened by 6 bases and J by 9 bases, with 12 bases between the two germline ends. Germline CDR1 and CDR2: MDHEN and SYDVKM. The CDR3 DNA reads as TGTGCCAGCAGACCCCTATCTGGTGAGCAGTTCTTC. This gives the protein CASRPLSGEQFF.

The genes are TRBV6-5 and TRBJ2-7; TRBD2 matches 10 bases. The CDR3 consists of 15 residues. The V segment lost 8 bases and the J segment 3 bases; nucleotides outside the gene matches: 10. From germline, CDR1 is MNHEY and CDR2 SVGAGI. The CDR3 region has the DNA TGTGCCAGCTCTGGATCGTCTAGCGGGAGCTACGAGCAGTACTTC. It is translated as CASSGSSSGSYEQYF.

The chain uses TRBV6-1 and TRBJ2-2, with D perhaps TRBD1 (5 bases). Trimming left V 5 bases short and J 5 bases short, with 9 bases between. The CDR3 extends over 13 amino acids. Looked up from germline, CDR1 is MNHNS and CDR2 is SASEGT. The CDR3 is CASSMTETGELFF. The CDR3 nucleotides read TGTGCCAGCAGTATGACAGAGACCGGGGAGCTGTTTTTT.

The genes are TRBV5-4 and TRBJ2-5; weak D call: TRBD2 (5 bases). The J call is doubtful: the DNA matches TRBJ2-7 better. CDR1 is SGHNT, CDR2 YYREEE, per germline (reference sequence). The CDR3 loop spans 16 amino acids. The CDR3, as DNA: TGTGCCAGCAGCTTGGGGGCGGGTAGTTTTCGGTACGAGCAGTACTTC. Amino acids: CASSLGAGSFRYEQYF.

The chain has TRBV5-1 and TRBJ2-1, with 7 bases fitting TRBD1. Germline values: CDR1 SGHRS, CDR2 YFSETQ. The length of the CDR3 is 14 residues. The V gene end was trimmed by 5 bases and the J gene end by 9 bases; junction bases not matched to a gene: 11. Here the CDR3 reads CASSHLDRAFEQFF. The CDR3 DNA reads as TGCGCCAGCAGTCATCTCGACAGGGCATTTGAGCAGTTCTTC.

There are a few counts of this clone. The chain combines TRBV9 with TRBJ2-2, with TRBD2 matching over 8 bases. The CDR3 is made up of 19 amino acids. The germline V gene encodes CDR1 SGDLS and CDR2 YYNGEE. V was pared by 4 bases and J by 0 bases, with 14 bases of the junction left unmatched. CDR3 in amino acids: CASSTRAGGGHTNTGELFF. The DNA for the CDR3 is TGTGCCAGCAGCACCAGGGCGGGAGGCGGGCACACGAACACCGGGGAGCTGTTTTTT. The full variable domain, completed using reference TRBV9 and TRBJ2-2, is DSGVTQTPKHLITATGQRVTLRCSPRSGDLSVYWYQQSLDQGLQFLIQYYNGEERAKGNILERFSAQQFPDLHSELNLSSLELGDSALYFCASSTRAGGGHTNTGELFFGEGSRLTVL.

The chain is built from TRBV5-6 and TRBJ1-1, with TRBD1 matching over 12 bases. Germline V gene data show CDR1 as SGHDT and CDR2 as YYEEEE. The trim removed 4 bases at V and 1 base at J, leaving 11 bases unmatched. The CDR3 extends over 18 amino acids. CDR3 protein: CASSMSGTGGFTNTEAFF. CDR3 coding DNA: TGTGCCAGCAGCATGTCCGGGACAGGGGGCTTTACGAACACTGAAGCTTTCTTT. Supplemented by reference TRBV5-6 and TRBJ1-1, the full variable domain reads DAGVTQSPTHLIKTRGQQVTLRCSPKSGHDTVSWYQQALGQGPQFIFQYYEEEERQRGNFPDRFSGHQFPNYSSELNVNALLLGDSALYLCASSMSGTGGFTNTEAFFGQGTRLTVV.

The chain couples TRBV6-1 to TRBJ1-2; D possibly corresponds to TRBD1 (6 bases). V lost 2 bases and J lost 8, with 18 bases in between. This CDR3 contains 15 residues. The V gene's germline CDR1 is MNHNS and CDR2 SASEGT. The CDR3 reads CASSEYGRGPPGYTF. The CDR3, as DNA: TGTGCCAGCAGTGAATATGGCAGGGGCCCTCCCGGCTACACCTTC.

This chain joins TRBV2 and TRBJ2-1; 7 nucleotides agree with TRBD1. CDR3 length equals 10 residues. Trimming removed 6 bases from V and 13 bases from J; junction bases left unmatched: 3. Per the germline V gene, CDR1 is SNHLY and CDR2 is FYNNEI. The CDR3 region has the DNA TGTGCCAGCAGGGACAGGATACAGTTCTTC. Its translation is CASRDRIQFF.

The rearrangement links TRBV13 to TRBJ2-5; 8 nucleotides match TRBD2. CDR1 and CDR2 (germline): PRHDT, FYEKMQ (reference sequence). V shed 1 base and J 5 bases; nucleotides not matched to a gene: 12. CDR3 length equals 17 residues. The CDR3 protein is CASSLAGGGRSSETQYF. In nucleotides, the CDR3 is TGTGCCAGCAGCTTAGCTGGTGGCGGGAGGTCGTCGGAGACCCAGTACTTC. The whole variable domain, filled in from reference TRBV13 and TRBJ2-5, reads AAGVIQSPRHLIKEKRETATLKCYPIPRHDTVYWYQQGPGQDPQFLISFYEKMQSDKGSIPDRFSAQQFSDYHSELNMSSLELGDSALYFCASSLAGGGRSSETQYFGPGTRLLVL.

The V and J genes are TRBV6-6 and TRBJ2-1; no firm D call. The germline V and J ends were trimmed by 6 bases and 4 bases, with 13 bases remaining between them. Looked up from germline, CDR1 is MNHNY and CDR2 is SVGAGI (reference sequence). The CDR3 runs 14 residues. The CDR3 region is CASRQISLYNEQFF. The CDR3 DNA reads TGTGCCAGCAGACAAATTTCATTATACAATGAGCAGTTCTTC.

This rearrangement joins TRBV30 to TRBJ1-1, with D possibly matching TRBD1 (5 bases). The CDR3 runs to 13 residues. The germline V gene encodes CDR1 GTSNPN and CDR2 SVGIG (reference sequence). V was trimmed by 0 bases and J by 0 bases, leaving 5 bases between them. CDR3 in DNA: TGTGCCTGGAGTGTACAGGTGAACACTGAAGCTTTCTTT. Its translation is CAWSVQVNTEAFF.

V and J are TRBV27 and TRBJ2-1; D might be TRBD2 (5 bases). Germline V gives CDR1 MNHEY, CDR2 SMNVEV (reference sequence). The CDR3 contains 14 residues. The V gene lost 6 bases and the J gene lost 4 bases, with 13 bases spanning the gap. In DNA, the CDR3 is TGTGCCAGCAGCCCCTCCGGGGTATACAATGAGCAGTTCTTC. Its translation: CASSPSGVYNEQFF.

This clone was observed a handful of times. V and J are TRBV5-6 and TRBJ1-3, with 7 positions matching TRBD1. The CDR3 has 14 residues. From germline, CDR1 is SGHDT and CDR2 YYEEEE. Germline trimming cut 5 bases from V and 4 bases from J; bases unmatched to any gene: 6. CDR3 region: CASSKGQRGNTIYF. DNA for the CDR3: TGTGCCAGCAGTAAGGGACAGAGAGGAAACACCATATATTTT.

This clone has only a few counts. CDR3 region: CASSEGGYQDTQYF. CDR3 DNA: TGTGCCAGTAGCGAGGGGGGGTACCAAGATACGCAGTATTTT. The chain joins TRBV19 to TRBJ2-3, with TRBD2 as a possible D gene (7 bases). The ends were cut back, 6 bases at V and 5 bases at J, with 15 bases in the middle. The CDR3 extends over 14 amino acids. Germline V lookup: CDR1 LNHDA, CDR2 SQIVND (reference sequence).

The V and J genes are TRBV25-1 and TRBJ1-4; the match to TRBD1 covers 7 bases. This CDR3 has 16 residues. Germline-derived CDR1 and CDR2 are MGHDK and SYGVNS. V lost 4 bases and J lost 0; bases outside the gene matches: 5. For the CDR3, the DNA is TGTGCCAGCAGTGGCGGACAGGTCGCAACTAATGAAAAACTGTTTTTT. Translated, it gives CASSGGQVATNEKLFF.

This clone was recorded a few times. The V and J genes are TRBV30 and TRBJ1-2, with 9 nucleotides matching TRBD1. The CDR3 consists of 14 residues. Per germline, CDR1 GTSNPN and CDR2 SVGIG (reference sequence). V was clipped by 3 bases and J by 5 bases; unmatched bases: 7. The CDR3 region is CAWSPQGAFYGYTF. CDR3 in DNA: TGTGCCTGGAGCCCACAGGGGGCCTTTTATGGCTACACCTTC.

The chain recombines TRBV19 with TRBJ2-3; TRBD1 agrees at 12 bases. Germline assignment: CDR1 LNHDA and CDR2 SQIVND (reference sequence). This CDR3 is built from 15 residues. The J segment lost 5 bases and the V segment lost 4 bases, leaving 4 bases of the junction unmatched. The CDR3 DNA is TGTGCCAGTAGTAGGGACAGGGGGCTGGGAGATACGCAGTATTTT. Translating gives CASSRDRGLGDTQYF.